This is a list of T cell receptor beta chains from one sample in a study of blood T cells in healthy people across ages. A single record per CDR3 protein comes from TCRdb applying MiXCR to the 5' RACE reads. The table has 600,000 or so distinct CDR3 sequences, around 48% seen once. The source material was blood. The receptors come from a man older than 75 in good health. Both conserved end residues are part of each CDR3. A D gene is named only where the DNA matches it firmly. Size is stated for part of the rows, as once, few or many counts, or as a class when the clone is expanded.

D gene: TRBD2
CDR3 length: 13
V gene: TRBV20-1
clone size: -
J gene: TRBJ2-7
CDR3 DNA: TGCAGTGCCCAAACTAGCGGGAACTTCGAGCAGTACTTC
CDR3 protein: CSAQTSGNFEQYF

D gene: TRBD2
CDR3 length: 12
V gene: TRBV30
clone size: -
J gene: TRBJ2-1
CDR3 DNA: TGTGCCTGGAGCGGGACTAGCGCGGAGCAGTTCTTC
CDR3 protein: CAWSGTSAEQFF

D gene: -
CDR3 length: 14
V gene: TRBV7-6
clone size: -
J gene: TRBJ1-2
CDR3 DNA: TGTGCCAGCAGCGTAGCGGCGGGGTTCTATGGCTACACCTTC
CDR3 protein: CASSVAAGFYGYTF

D gene: -
CDR3 length: 15
V gene: TRBV6-1
clone size: -
J gene: TRBJ2-7
CDR3 DNA: TGTGCCAGCAGTGAATTCACCACTTCGGGCTACGAGCAGTACTTC
CDR3 protein: CASSEFTTSGYEQYF

D gene: TRBD2
CDR3 length: 14
V gene: TRBV14
clone size: -
J gene: TRBJ2-3
CDR3 DNA: TGTGCCAGCAGCCAAGTTAGCGGGGCAGATACGCAGTATTTT
CDR3 protein: CASSQVSGADTQYF

D gene: TRBD1
CDR3 length: 16
V gene: TRBV15
clone size: -
J gene: TRBJ2-6
CDR3 DNA: TGCGCCACCAGCAGGGACAGGGAACTTGGGGCCAACGTCCTGACTTTC
CDR3 protein: CATSRDRELGANVLTF

D gene: -
CDR3 length: 12
V gene: TRBV19
clone size: -
J gene: TRBJ2-1
CDR3 DNA: TGTGCCAGTAGTATAGTTGGCAATGAGCAGTTCTTC
CDR3 protein: CASSIVGNEQFF

D gene: TRBD1
CDR3 length: 15
V gene: TRBV28
clone size: -
J gene: TRBJ2-7
CDR3 DNA: TGTGCCAGCAGTTTTGTGAGACAGGGTCTCTACGAGCAGTACTTC
CDR3 protein: CASSFVRQGLYEQYF

D gene: -
CDR3 length: 14
V gene: TRBV3-1
clone size: -
J gene: TRBJ1-5
CDR3 DNA: TGTGCCAGCAGCCAAGGGGCAGACAATCAGCCCCAGCATTTT
CDR3 protein: CASSQGADNQPQHF

D gene: TRBD2
CDR3 length: 15
V gene: TRBV7-2
clone size: many
J gene: TRBJ2-5
CDR3 DNA: TGTGCCAGCAGCTTAGGTCGGGGACTAGAAGAGACCCAGTACTTC
CDR3 protein: CASSLGRGLEETQYF

D gene: TRBD2
CDR3 length: 14
V gene: TRBV7-9
clone size: -
J gene: TRBJ2-1
CDR3 DNA: TGTGCCAGCAGCGCAGGGACTAGCGGGGGTGAGCAGTTCTTC
CDR3 protein: CASSAGTSGGEQFF

D gene: TRBD1
CDR3 length: 15
V gene: TRBV24-1
clone size: -
J gene: TRBJ2-7
CDR3 DNA: TGTGCCACCCCATTGACAGGGTCCCGCTACAATGAGCAGTACTTC
CDR3 protein: CATPLTGSRYNEQYF

D gene: -
CDR3 length: 13
V gene: TRBV10-3
clone size: -
J gene: TRBJ2-3
CDR3 DNA: TGTGCCATCAGTGAAGGGGAGGCAGATACGCAGTATTTT
CDR3 protein: CAISEGEADTQYF